The clone carrying this T cell receptor beta chain was seen ten or more times. Antigen specificity is unknown. The V gene lost 8 bases and the J gene lost 3 bases, with 7 bases spanning the gap. The CDR3 has 11 amino acids. Germline CDR1 MNHEY, CDR2 SVGAGI. This specimen belongs to a study of early T cells in non-severe SARS-CoV-2 infection. About the research overall: The study sequenced bulk RNA from unsorted whole blood, with chains unpaired.

Findings of the study overall: VDJdb-based annotation leaned toward anti-spike CD8 responses and missed private and CD4 specificities.

TCRdb recomputed calls from the 5' RACE reads with MiXCR, one row per CDR3 protein. The sample contains about 59,000 distinct CDR3 sequences, around an eighth of which appear only once. Source material: whole blood. V and J are TRBV6-5 and TRBJ1-2, with D unresolved. The source is an adult who was a healthcare worker with PCR-confirmed SARS-CoV-2 infection or an uninfected control (not recorded which). The CDR3 nucleotides are TGTGCCAGCCGCCGCGACTATGGCTACACCTTC. Its translation: CASRRDYGYTF.